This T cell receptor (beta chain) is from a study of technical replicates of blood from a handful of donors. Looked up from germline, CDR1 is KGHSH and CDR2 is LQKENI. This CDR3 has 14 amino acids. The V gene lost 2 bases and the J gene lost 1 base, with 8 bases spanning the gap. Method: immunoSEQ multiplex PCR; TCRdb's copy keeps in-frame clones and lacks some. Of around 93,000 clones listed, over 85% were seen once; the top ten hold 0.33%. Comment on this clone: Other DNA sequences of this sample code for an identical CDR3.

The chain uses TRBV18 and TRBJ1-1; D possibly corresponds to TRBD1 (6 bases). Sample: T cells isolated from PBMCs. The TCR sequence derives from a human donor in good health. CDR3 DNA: TGTGCCAGCTCACCAGAGACAGGGAACACTGAAGCTTTCTTT. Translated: CASSPETGNTEAFF.